Sequencing of this T cell receptor beta chain was carried out in a study of blood T cell repertoires in COVID-19. About the study: Samples of COVID-19 (acute and convalescent) were obtained from the United States, Italy and Spain. Sample material is recorded as cDNA or gDNA derived from T cells, B-cell-depleted T cells, or PBMCs.

In the original processing: Reference gene primer amplification gave estimated nucleated cell counts. Measured with immunoSEQ multiplex PCR; TCRdb has only the in-frame clones, and not every one. From that table come the V and J calls and clone size; the DNA was used to work out D and trimming. The sample gives 240,000 or so clones, about 90% of which show up once; roughly 7.8% is in the top ten. This CDR3 comprises 17 residues. Losses at the gene ends were 4 bases for V and 6 bases for J; bases not matched to a gene: 11. Germline values: CDR1 LNHDA, CDR2 SQIVND (reference sequence). Sequencing was carried out using peripheral blood. The chain joins TRBV19 to TRBJ1-6, with TRBD1 matching 8 bases. This TCR came from a man aged 60 to 69 who had recovered from COVID-19. This chain's CDR3 is CASSRRNTGTGNSPLHF. The CDR3 DNA follows: TGTGCCAGTAGTAGAAGAAATACCGGGACAGGTAATTCACCCCTCCACTTT.